A single sample is the source of the 5 T cell receptor beta chains below, sequenced in a study of cytomegalovirus exposure and HLA in healthy donors. The PCR used 60 Vbeta and 13 Jbeta primers. Generated by immunoSEQ multiplex PCR, the TCRdb table keeps only in-frame clones and is missing some. The data hold some 150,000 clones, with approximately 80% observed a single time. Material for sequencing was PBMCs. The receptors here all came from a male donor in good health and CMV-seronegative.

V usage is TRBV5-1 and J usage is TRBJ1-2, with 7 bases lining up with TRBD1. Trimming cost V 6 bases and J 6 bases; bases outside gene matches: 11. Germline-derived CDR1 and CDR2 are SGHRS and YFSETQ. This CDR3 comprises 14 residues. The CDR3 region has the DNA TGCGCCAGCAAAAGGGACAGCGAAAGAAATGGCTACACCTTC. Translated: CASKRDSERNGYTF.

This rearrangement joins TRBV27 to TRBJ1-1, with D tentatively TRBD1 (5 bases). The CDR3 length is 12 residues. Trimming stripped 8 bases from V and 5 bases from J, with 12 bases between. The germline gives CDR1 MNHEY, CDR2 SMNVEV (reference sequence). The CDR3 nucleotides are TGTGCCAGCGGACCCCGGGGGACTGAAGCTTTCTTT. Amino acid sequence: CASGPRGTEAFF.

The chain carries TRBV30 and TRBJ1-5; D is perhaps TRBD1 (6 bases). Germline V lookup: CDR1 GTSNPN, CDR2 SVGIG (reference sequence). With 2 bases removed from V and 4 bases from J, the gap between germline ends came to 15 bases. The CDR3 extends over 15 amino acids. The chain's CDR3 is CAWSTVTGNNQPQHF. The DNA of the CDR3 is TGTGCCTGGAGTACTGTGACAGGCAATAATCAGCCCCAGCATTTT. Looking up the rest from reference TRBV30 and TRBJ1-5 gives the full variable domain: SQTIHQWPATLVQPVGSPLSLECTVEGTSNPNLYWYRQAAGRGLQLLFYSVGIGQISSEVPQNLSASRPQDRQFILSSKKLLLSDSGFYLCAWSTVTGNNQPQHFGDGTRLSIL.

The CDR3 DNA reads TGTGCCAGCAGCGCCTTCGACACGTTCGCCTACAATGAGCAGTTCTTC. It translates to CASSAFDTFAYNEQFF. V is TRBV7-2 and J is TRBJ2-1; D is ambiguous. Germline values: CDR1 SGHTA, CDR2 FQGNSA. The CDR3 is made up of 16 amino acids. V was shortened by 5 bases and J by 2 bases, with 16 bases between the two germline ends.

CDR3 sequence reads: CASSLWGLGTEAFF. The CDR3 DNA sequence: TGTGCCAGCAGTTTATGGGGGCTGGGGACTGAAGCTTTCTTT. The chain has TRBV28 and TRBJ1-1; tentative D call: TRBD1 (5 bases). The CDR3 consists of 14 residues. Germline lookup yields CDR1 MDHEN and CDR2 SYDVKM. V lost 0 bases to trimming and J lost 5 bases, with 10 bases between them.